A selection of T cell receptor beta chains follows, all from one sample in a study of shared clonotypes between healthy human individuals. Assay: immunoSEQ multiplex PCR; the TCRdb copy retains only in-frame clones and omits some. The table records millions of clones, approximately 95% of them present only once. The sequencing sample was made of naive CD4+ T cells sorted from blood. Every receptor here comes from a man aged 18 to 30 in good health. The CDR3 runs from the conserved cysteine through the conserved F or W. The order of the fields is clone size, D gene, J gene, V gene, CDR3 protein, CDR3 DNA. D genes are given only for firm matches. Clone size is stated in some rows and not others, as once, few, many or a class when expanded.

NA	NA	TRBJ2-7	TRBV5-1	CASSLDTSGHYEQYF	TGCGCCAGCAGCTTGGACACTTCAGGTCACTACGAGCAGTACTTC
once	TRBD2	TRBJ2-5	TRBV7-9	CASSLLRGLAGVQETQYF	TGTGCCAGCAGCTTACTGAGAGGGCTAGCGGGAGTTCAAGAGACCCAGTACTTC
NA	TRBD1	TRBJ1-3	TRBV7-2	CASSLVGQGGLSGNTIYF	TGTGCCAGCAGCTTAGTGGGCCAAGGGGGCCTCTCTGGAAACACCATATATTTT
NA	NA	TRBJ2-1	TRBV5-6	CASSLVQPSSYNEQFF	TGTGCCAGCAGCTTGGTCCAACCTAGCTCCTACAATGAGCAGTTCTTC
NA	TRBD1	TRBJ2-7	TRBV19	CASILPGQSYEQYF	TGTGCCAGTATTCTTCCGGGACAGTCCTACGAGCAGTACTTC
NA	TRBD2	TRBJ2-7	TRBV6-1	CASSEDYSGSYEQYF	TGTGCCAGCAGTGAAGACTATAGCGGGTCCTACGAGCAGTACTTC
NA	TRBD1	TRBJ1-2	TRBV28	CASSPIHRGNSYGYTF	TGTGCCAGCAGTCCAATTCACAGGGGCAATAGCTATGGCTACACCTTC
NA	TRBD2	TRBJ2-3	TRBV28	CASNLGLAGVTDTQYF	TGTGCCAGCAACCTGGGGTTAGCGGGGGTCACAGATACGCAGTATTTT
once	NA	TRBJ2-3	TRBV11-3	CASSQGTDTQYF	TGTGCCAGCAGCCAAGGAACAGATACGCAGTATTTT
NA	NA	TRBJ2-2	TRBV19	CASRPLERLNTGELFF	TGTGCCAGTAGGCCTCTTGAGCGGTTGAACACCGGGGAGCTGTTTTTT
NA	NA	TRBJ1-2	TRBV7-9	CASLGSPSYGYTF	TGTGCCAGCTTAGGAAGCCCATCCTATGGCTACACCTTC
NA	NA	TRBJ2-6	TRBV11-2	CASSLGSGTTGANVLTF	TGTGCCAGCAGCTTAGGGTCAGGGACAACCGGGGCCAACGTCCTGACTTTC
NA	NA	TRBJ2-5	TRBV28	CASSSAVGPQETQYF	TGTGCCAGCAGCTCGGCGGTCGGGCCCCAAGAGACCCAGTACTTC
NA	NA	TRBJ2-3	TRBV10-2	CASTALAHSTDTQYF	TGCGCCAGCACTGCGCTAGCGCATAGCACAGATACGCAGTATTTT
NA	NA	TRBJ1-5	TRBV6-5	CASSRGPHQPQHF	TGTGCCAGCAGTAGGGGACCTCATCAGCCCCAGCATTTT
NA	NA	TRBJ1-1	TRBV7-2	CASSTRTVMNTEAFF	TGTGCCAGCAGCACTCGGACAGTAATGAACACTGAAGCTTTCTTT